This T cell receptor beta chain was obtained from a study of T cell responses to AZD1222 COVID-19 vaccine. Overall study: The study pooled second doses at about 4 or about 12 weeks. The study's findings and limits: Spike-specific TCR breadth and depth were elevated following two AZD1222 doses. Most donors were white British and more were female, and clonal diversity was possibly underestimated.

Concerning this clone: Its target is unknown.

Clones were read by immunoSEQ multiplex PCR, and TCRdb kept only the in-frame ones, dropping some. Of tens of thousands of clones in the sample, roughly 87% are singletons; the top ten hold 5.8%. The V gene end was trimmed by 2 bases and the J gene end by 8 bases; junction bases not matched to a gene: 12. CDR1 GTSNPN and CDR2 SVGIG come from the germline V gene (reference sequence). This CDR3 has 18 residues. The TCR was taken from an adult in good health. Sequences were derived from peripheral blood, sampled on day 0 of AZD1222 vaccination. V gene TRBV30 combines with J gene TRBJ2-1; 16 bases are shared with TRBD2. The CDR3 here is CAWSPDHGTSGRGDEQFF. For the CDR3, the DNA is TGTGCCTGGAGTCCTGACCATGGGACTAGCGGGAGGGGGGATGAGCAGTTCTTC.